The rows below give T cell receptor beta chains drawn from one sample of a study of blood T cell repertoires in COVID-19. Sequenced by immunoSEQ multiplex PCR; TCRdb stores in-frame clones only, minus some. The data show some 100,000 clones, approximately 93% seen once. Material for sequencing was peripheral blood. These receptors all stem from a man in his fifties or sixties with acute or convalescent COVID-19. Each CDR3 is given with its conserved first and last residue. D genes are given only for firm matches. Only some rows state a clone size, as once, few, many or a class for expanded clones.

-,TRBJ1-1,TRBV5-1,-,TGCGCCAGCACCCGGGGAGGGAACACTGAAGCTTTCTTT,CASTRGGNTEAFF
-,TRBJ2-3,TRBV5-1,-,TGCGCCAGCAGCTCCTTCGACAGAGACGCAGATACGCAGTATTTT,CASSSFDRDADTQYF
-,TRBJ2-7,TRBV9,TRBD2,TGTGCCAGCAGCGTAACCGGTGCGCGGGAGGTCAACGAGCAGTACTTC,CASSVTGAREVNEQYF
-,TRBJ1-1,TRBV12-3/TRBV12-4,TRBD1,TGTGCCAGCAGTTACAGGGGAGGCACTGAAGCTTTCTTT,CASSYRGGTEAFF
medium-sized,TRBJ2-7,TRBV6-1,TRBD2,TGTGCCAGCAGTGAAGCGGCTAGCGGCTCCTACGAGCAGTACTTC,CASSEAASGSYEQYF
-,TRBJ1-2,TRBV5-4,TRBD1,TGTGCCAGCAGCTTTAGGACAGGGCCGAGGCGCTATGGCTACACCTTC,CASSFRTGPRRYGYTF
-,TRBJ2-2,TRBV14,-,TGTGCCAGCAGCCAAGATTACAGGGCCTACACCGGGGAGCTGTTTTTT,CASSQDYRAYTGELFF
-,TRBJ2-1,TRBV6-1,-,TGTGCCAGCAGTGAACGTCTCAGCTCCTACAATGAGCAGTTCTTC,CASSERLSSYNEQFF
-,TRBJ2-7,TRBV2,-,TGTGCCAGCAGTGAATGGGGCGGGGTCCTCTCCTACGAGCAGTACTTC,CASSEWGGVLSYEQYF
-,TRBJ2-5,TRBV9,TRBD1,TGTGCCAGCAATCCCGGACAGGGTGGCGAGACCCAGTACTTC,CASNPGQGGETQYF
-,TRBJ2-5,TRBV30,-,TGTGCCTGGAGCGAAGATAGCGGAGTGAGTGAGACCCAGTACTTC,CAWSEDSGVSETQYF
-,TRBJ2-1,TRBV5-1,-,TGCGCCAGCAGCTTGGGGGCGAGCGGGCCCATGGCCGGGAATGAGCAGTTCTTC,CASSLGASGPMAGNEQFF
-,TRBJ2-7,TRBV5-8,TRBD1,TGTGCCAGCAGCTTTAATTACCGGGACAGTACCTACGAGCAGTACTTC,CASSFNYRDSTYEQYF
-,TRBJ2-7,TRBV28,TRBD1,TGTGCCAGCAGTTTCATCGGACAGGGGAAAGAGCAGTACTTC,CASSFIGQGKEQYF
-,TRBJ2-1,TRBV6-1,-,TGTGCCAGCAGTGAACCCCTTACGGTCTACAATGAGCAGTTCTTC,CASSEPLTVYNEQFF
-,TRBJ1-6,TRBV6-1,TRBD1,TGTGCCAGCAGTGGGACCTGGACAGGGGTAGGTTCACCCCTCCACTTT,CASSGTWTGVGSPLHF
-,TRBJ2-7,TRBV10-1,TRBD1,TGCGCCAGCAGAAAGGACAGGGGTCCCCACGAGCAGTACTTC,CASRKDRGPHEQYF
-,TRBJ2-1,TRBV9,-,TGTGCCAGCAGCGTAGTGCACACAACTGAGCAGTTCTTC,CASSVVHTTEQFF
-,TRBJ2-5,TRBV5-4,-,TGTGCCAGCAGCTCGCGGGACTGGGAAGATTTTCAAGAGACCCAGTACTTC,CASSSRDWEDFQETQYF
-,TRBJ1-1,TRBV18,-,TGTGCCAGCTCACCTTTGAACGGGAACACTGAAGCTTTCTTT,CASSPLNGNTEAFF
-,TRBJ2-3,TRBV7-2,TRBD2,TGTGCCAGCAGCTTGGGACTAGCGGGAGGCATAGATACGCAGTATTTT,CASSLGLAGGIDTQYF
-,TRBJ1-1,TRBV27,-,TGTGCCAGCAGTGGAAGGGGGTTCGGCACTGAAGCTTTCTTT,CASSGRGFGTEAFF